The clone carrying this T cell receptor (beta chain) was picked up many times. These data originate in a study of T-cell reconstitution after alpha-beta-depleted transplantation in children. Germline V lookup: CDR1 LGHNA, CDR2 YNFKEQ. V lost 2 bases and J lost 2, with 10 bases in between. The CDR3 consists of 15 residues. A library of TCRbeta sequences, prepared with unique molecular identifiers, was generated. TCRdb processed the PCR reads anew with MiXCR; each CDR3 protein has one entry. Of about 610,000 distinct CDR3 sequences listed, roughly a tenth were seen once; the top ten hold less than 5%. This specimen consisted of PBMCs from the stem cell graft donor, obtained from the stem cell graft. This chain uses TRBV4-2 with TRBJ2-1; D is undetermined. The TCR was taken from a human donor who donated a stem cell graft to a child with acute myeloid leukemia. The DNA for the CDR3 is TGTGCCAGCAGCCAATCTTCCTTGCCCTACAATGAGCAGTTCTTC. It encodes CASSQSSLPYNEQFF.